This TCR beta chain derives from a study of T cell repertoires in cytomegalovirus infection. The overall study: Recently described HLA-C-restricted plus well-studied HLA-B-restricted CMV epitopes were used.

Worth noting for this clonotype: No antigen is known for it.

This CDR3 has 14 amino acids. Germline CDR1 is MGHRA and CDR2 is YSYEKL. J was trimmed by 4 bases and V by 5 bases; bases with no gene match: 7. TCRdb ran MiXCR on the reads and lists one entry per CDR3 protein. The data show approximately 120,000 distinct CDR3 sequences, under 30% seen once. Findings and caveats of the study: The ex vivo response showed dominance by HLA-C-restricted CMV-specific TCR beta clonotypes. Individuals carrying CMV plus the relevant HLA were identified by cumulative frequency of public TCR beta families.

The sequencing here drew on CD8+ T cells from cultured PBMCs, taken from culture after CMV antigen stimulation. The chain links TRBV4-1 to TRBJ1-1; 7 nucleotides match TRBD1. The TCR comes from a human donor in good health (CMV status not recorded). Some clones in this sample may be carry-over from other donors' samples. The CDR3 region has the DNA TGCGCCAGCAGCTTCGAAGGGGGCGGCACTGAAGCTTTCTTT. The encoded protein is CASSFEGGGTEAFF.